These 17 T cell receptor beta chains share one sample of origin, sequenced in a study of blood T cell repertoires in COVID-19. This table comes from immunoSEQ multiplex PCR, and its TCRdb copy is limited to in-frame clones, with some not included. Of about 120,000 clones listed, around 85% are singletons. Sequencing was performed on peripheral blood. These receptor sequences come from a human donor in a cohort sampled during active COVID-19.

This clone occurred once. Here the CDR3 reads CASRRQPTGPLGYTF. CDR3 DNA sequence: TGTGCCAGTCGGAGACAGCCGACAGGTCCTCTTGGCTACACCTTC. V gene TRBV19 combines with J gene TRBJ1-2; D is perhaps TRBD1 (6 bases). Trimming shortened V by 8 bases and J by 7 bases, and 23 bases separated the two germline ends. The CDR3 runs to 15 residues. In germline, CDR1 is LNHDA, CDR2 SQIVND (reference sequence).

V and J are TRBV2 and TRBJ1-4; D uncertain. Trimming cost V 4 bases and J 0 bases, with 12 bases left between them. CDR1 is SNHLY and CDR2 is FYNNEI in the germline V gene. This CDR3 region has 16 residues. CDR3 loop: CASSGYGVSTNEKLFF. The CDR3 DNA is TGTGCCAGCAGTGGATACGGGGTTTCAACTAATGAAAAACTGTTTTTT. Filled out from reference TRBV2 and TRBJ1-4, the complete variable domain reads EPEVTQTPSHQVTQMGQEVILRCVPISNHLYFYWYRQILGQKVEFLVSFYNNEISEKSEIFDDQFSVERPDGSNFTLKIRSTKLEDSAMYFCASSGYGVSTNEKLFFGSGTQLSVL.

This clone was detected only a few times. The chain links TRBV19 to TRBJ1-2, with 9 positions matching TRBD1. The CDR3 extends over 14 amino acids. Germline V gives CDR1 LNHDA, CDR2 SQIVND (reference sequence). The V and J ends lost 4 bases and 8 bases, in that order; junction bases with no gene match: 8. The CDR3 spells CASSTTRQGGGYTF. CDR3 in DNA: TGTGCCAGTAGTACCACAAGACAGGGGGGAGGCTACACCTTC.

V usage is TRBV6-2 or TRBV6-3 and J usage is TRBJ1-5, with D perhaps matching TRBD1 (6 bases). This CDR3 is built from 15 residues. V was pared by 5 bases and J by 6 bases, with 17 bases between. Germline CDR1 reads MNHEY; CDR2 reads SVGEGT. CDR3 in amino acids: CASSPNPTGIQPQHF. Written as DNA, the CDR3 is TGTGCCAGCAGTCCGAACCCGACAGGCATTCAGCCCCAGCATTTT.

This clone appeared a single time. The rearrangement links TRBV10-2 to TRBJ1-1, with 7 bases aligning to TRBD1. After removal of 7 bases from V and 7 bases from J, the junction contained 3 bases not matched to a gene. This CDR3 has 11 residues. The germline gives CDR1 WSHSY, CDR2 SAAADI. The CDR3 loop reads CASTRDSEAFF. In nucleotides, the CDR3 is TGCGCCAGCACCCGGGACAGTGAAGCTTTCTTT.

This chain uses TRBV5-1 with TRBJ1-6, with D hard to call. The CDR3 is 14 amino acids. V gave up 1 base and J gave up 7 bases, with 9 bases separating them. Germline V lookup: CDR1 SGHRS, CDR2 YFSETQ. The chain's CDR3 is CASSLSPVNSPLHF. Here the CDR3 DNA reads TGCGCCAGCAGCTTGTCGCCAGTCAATTCACCCCTCCACTTT.

This clone was found once. The J gene is TRBJ2-1, the V gene TRBV14; no clear D. The CDR3 runs 12 residues. CDR1 is SGHDN and CDR2 is FVKESK in the germline V gene. V lost 1 base to trimming and J lost 10 bases, with 8 bases between them. The CDR3 reads CASSQVSVEQFF. The CDR3 nucleotides read TGTGCCAGCAGCCAAGTGTCAGTGGAGCAGTTCTTC.

The table lists this clone with a count of one. CDR3 protein: CASSRRAGGPTDTQYF. The CDR3 DNA is TGTGCCAGCAGTAGAAGAGCGGGGGGGCCTACAGATACGCAGTATTTT. The chain recombines TRBV7-9 with TRBJ2-3; TRBD2 matches at 10 bases. This CDR3 is 16 amino acids long. Germline V CDR1 and CDR2: SEHNR, FQNEAQ (reference sequence). V dropped 6 bases and J dropped 3; count of bases not matched to a gene: 9.

CDR3 residues: CASRRSGTGGLISPLHF. In DNA, the CDR3 is TGTGCCAGCCGCCGATCCGGGACAGGGGGCTTGATTTCACCCCTCCACTTT. The rearrangement uses TRBV6-6 and TRBJ1-6, with 12 bases fitting TRBD1. Germline lookup yields CDR1 MNHNY and CDR2 SVGAGI (reference sequence). CDR3 length: 17 amino acids. Trimming removed 8 bases from V and 9 bases from J; junction bases left unmatched: 14.

The chain recombines TRBV19 with TRBJ2-1, with TRBD2 identical over 12 bases. The CDR3 consists of 16 residues. V shed 5 bases and J 5 bases; nucleotides not matched to a gene: 7. Germline V lookup: CDR1 LNHDA, CDR2 SQIVND (reference sequence). CDR3 in DNA: TGTGCCAGTAGTCGCCTAGCGGGGGGGTGGGACAATGAGCAGTTCTTC. Translating it yields CASSRLAGGWDNEQFF.

The chain recombines TRBV12-3 or TRBV12-4 with TRBJ1-6; D is ambiguous. The germline V and J ends were trimmed by 6 bases and 9 bases, with 9 bases remaining between them. This CDR3 contains 12 residues. CDR3 DNA: TGTGCCAGCAGCAAACCAGGTTCACCCCTCCACTTT. Its translation is CASSKPGSPLHF.

The V call is TRBV18, the J call TRBJ2-5; unclear D gene. V was pared by 5 bases and J by 2 bases, with 6 bases between. This CDR3 has 12 amino acids. The germline V gene has CDR1 KGHSH and CDR2 LQKENI. The CDR3 sequence is CASSGSQETQYF. In DNA, the CDR3 is TGTGCCAGCTCAGGCTCGCAAGAGACCCAGTACTTC. The full variable domain, in which reference TRBV18 and TRBJ2-5 provide the parts outside the CDR3, is NAGVMQNPRHLVRRRGQEARLRCSPMKGHSHVYWYRQLPEEGLKFMVYLQKENIIDESGMPKERFSAEFPKEGPSILRIQQVVRGDSAAYFCASSGSQETQYFGPGTRLLVL.

J is TRBJ2-7 and V is TRBV5-1, with TRBD1 matching over 7 bases. Germline V gene data show CDR1 as SGHRS and CDR2 as YFSETQ. The CDR3 extends over 14 amino acids. The V and J ends lost 2 bases and 3 bases, in that order; junction bases with no gene match: 5. The CDR3 here is CASSLRTGDYEQYF. The DNA for the CDR3 is TGCGCCAGCAGCTTAAGGACAGGTGACTACGAGCAGTACTTC.

V gene TRBV19 combines with J gene TRBJ1-3, with D perhaps TRBD1 (5 bases). CDR1 is LNHDA and CDR2 is SQIVND in the germline V gene (reference sequence). Between the trimmed V and J ends, which lost 5 bases and 2 bases, there was a span of 13 bases. This CDR3 is 15 amino acids long. The CDR3 loop is CASSEQDITGNTIYF. The CDR3, as DNA: TGTGCCAGTAGTGAGCAGGACATAACTGGAAACACCATATATTTT.

This chain uses TRBV7-8 with TRBJ2-7; 9 nucleotides line up with TRBD1. This CDR3 contains 14 residues. CDR1 is SGHVS and CDR2 is FQNEAQ in the germline V gene. V was clipped by 4 bases and J by 7 bases; unmatched bases: 8. In DNA form, the CDR3 reads TGTGCCAGCAGCTGGGACAGGGAGTCGAGAGAGCAGTACTTC. It is translated as CASSWDRESREQYF.

This clone was seen only once. The chain combines TRBV30 with TRBJ2-3; the D gene is possibly TRBD1 (5 bases). CDR1 is GTSNPN and CDR2 is SVGIG in the germline V gene (reference sequence). With 4 bases removed from V and 5 bases from J, the gap between germline ends came to 10 bases. The CDR3 length is 12 residues. The CDR3 DNA sequence: TGTGCCTGGAACAGGTGGGAAGATACGCAGTATTTT. Amino acid sequence: CAWNRWEDTQYF.

V usage is TRBV12-5 and J usage is TRBJ1-1, with D possibly TRBD1 on 6 matching bases. V was clipped by 1 base and J by 1 base, with 10 bases between them. The V gene's germline CDR1 is LGHNT and CDR2 FRNRAP. This CDR3 region has 15 residues. The CDR3 region has the DNA TGTGCTAGTGGTTTGGGGACAGCAACGAACACTGAAGCTTTCTTT. Protein product: CASGLGTATNTEAFF.